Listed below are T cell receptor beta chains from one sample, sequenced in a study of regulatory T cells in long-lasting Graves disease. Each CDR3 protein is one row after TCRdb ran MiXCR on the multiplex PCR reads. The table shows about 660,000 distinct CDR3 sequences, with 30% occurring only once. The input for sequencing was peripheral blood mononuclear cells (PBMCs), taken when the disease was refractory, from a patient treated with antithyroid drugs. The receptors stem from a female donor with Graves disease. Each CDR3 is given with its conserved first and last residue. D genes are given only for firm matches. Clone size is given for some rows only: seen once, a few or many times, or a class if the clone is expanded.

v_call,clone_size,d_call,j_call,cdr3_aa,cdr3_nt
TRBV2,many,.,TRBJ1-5,CASSHSDYNQPQHF,TGTGCCAGCAGTCATTCAGATTACAATCAGCCCCAGCATTTT
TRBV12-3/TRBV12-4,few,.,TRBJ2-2,CASSYRVYLYSNTGELFF,TGTGCCAGCAGTTACCGGGTCTATTTATATTCGAACACCGGGGAGCTGTTTTTT
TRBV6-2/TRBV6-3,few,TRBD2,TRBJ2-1,CASSYSGTSLEQFF,TGTGCCAGCAGTTATTCCGGGACTAGCCTTGAGCAGTTCTTC
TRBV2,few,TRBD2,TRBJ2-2,CASSESAGGPRNTGELFF,TGTGCCAGCAGTGAATCAGCGGGAGGGCCTAGGAACACCGGGGAGCTGTTTTTT
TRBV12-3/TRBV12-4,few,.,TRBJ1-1,CASRDSWEGTEAFF,TGTGCCAGCAGGGACTCTTGGGAGGGCACTGAAGCTTTCTTT
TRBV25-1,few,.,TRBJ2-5,CASSESGFSVKETQYF,TGTGCCAGCAGTGAATCTGGCTTTAGCGTTAAAGAGACCCAGTACTTC
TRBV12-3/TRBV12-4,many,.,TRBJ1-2,CASSLSPSWGVGYGYTF,TGTGCCAGCAGTTTAAGCCCCTCATGGGGAGTAGGCTATGGCTACACCTTC
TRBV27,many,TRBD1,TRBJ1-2,CASSFAGGNGYTF,TGTGCCAGCAGTTTCGCAGGGGGCAATGGCTACACCTTC
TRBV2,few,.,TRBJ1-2,CASSPRTSYGYTF,TGTGCCAGCAGCCCCAGGACATCCTATGGCTACACCTTC
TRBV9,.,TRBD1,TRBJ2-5,CASSVDGTGQETQYF,TGTGCCAGCAGCGTAGACGGGACAGGCCAAGAGACCCAGTACTTC
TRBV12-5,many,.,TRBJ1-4,CASGLDTAGKLFF,TGTGCTAGTGGTTTGGACACCGCAGGAAAACTGTTTTTT
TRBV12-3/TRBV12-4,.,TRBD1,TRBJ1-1,CASSLEVAGGSTEAFF,TGTGCCAGCAGTTTAGAGGTCGCAGGGGGGAGCACTGAAGCTTTCTTT
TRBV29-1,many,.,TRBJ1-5,CSVGPGSNQPQHF,TGCAGCGTTGGGCCCGGGAGCAATCAGCCCCAGCATTTT
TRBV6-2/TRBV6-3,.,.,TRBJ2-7,CASSEMVSYEQYF,TGTGCCAGCAGTGAAATGGTTAGTTACGAGCAGTACTTC
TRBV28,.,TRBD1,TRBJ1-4,CASSSYRGGGGEKLFF,TGTGCCAGCAGTTCATACAGGGGTGGCGGTGGTGAAAAACTGTTTTTT
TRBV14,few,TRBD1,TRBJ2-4,CASSQDPNRGTIQYF,TGTGCCAGCAGCCAAGACCCGAACAGGGGGACCATTCAGTACTTC
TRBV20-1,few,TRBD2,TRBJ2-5,CSGPPAGVETQYF,TGCAGTGGCCCGCCAGCGGGAGTGGAGACCCAGTACTTC
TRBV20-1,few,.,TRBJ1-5,CSARVTGSQPQHF,TGCAGTGCTAGAGTCACAGGAAGTCAGCCCCAGCATTTT
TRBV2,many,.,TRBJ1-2,CASLQGRGGYTF,TGTGCCAGCCTACAGGGACGGGGTGGCTACACCTTC
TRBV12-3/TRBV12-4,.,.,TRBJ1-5,CASSPSYEQPQHF,TGTGCCAGCAGTCCCTCGTACGAGCAGCCCCAGCATTTT
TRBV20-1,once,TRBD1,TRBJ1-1,CSARTGLMNTEAFF,TGCAGTGCTAGGACAGGGCTCATGAACACTGAAGCTTTCTTT
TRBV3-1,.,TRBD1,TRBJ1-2,CASTGSDRGLSNYGYTF,TGTGCCAGCACGGGGTCGGACAGGGGGCTTTCTAACTATGGCTACACCTTC
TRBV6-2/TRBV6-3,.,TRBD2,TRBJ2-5,CASSRRSGHLGGLAVYQETQYF,TGTGCCAGCAGTCGCCGTTCGGGACACCTGGGAGGACTAGCGGTGTACCAAGAGACCCAGTACTTC
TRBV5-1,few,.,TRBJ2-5,CASSLQGYQETQYF,TGCGCCAGCAGCTTACAGGGATACCAAGAGACCCAGTACTTC
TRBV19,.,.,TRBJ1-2,CASRIDRRDYGYTF,TGTGCCAGTAGGATCGACAGGCGTGACTATGGCTACACCTTC
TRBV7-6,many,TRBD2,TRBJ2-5,CASSLRLTGGVQETQYF,TGTGCCAGCAGCTTAAGACTAACGGGAGGCGTTCAAGAGACCCAGTACTTC
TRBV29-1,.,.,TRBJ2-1,CSVELSSHNEQFF,TGCAGCGTTGAATTGTCTAGCCACAATGAGCAGTTCTTC
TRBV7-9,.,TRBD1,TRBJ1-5,CASSLGGQGYQPQHF,TGTGCCAGCAGCTTAGGGGGACAGGGGTATCAGCCCCAGCATTTT
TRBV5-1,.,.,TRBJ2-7,CASRSPGQSYEQYF,TGCGCCAGCAGGAGCCCGGGACAATCCTACGAGCAGTACTTC
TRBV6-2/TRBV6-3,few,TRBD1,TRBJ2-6,CASSYPQGARGPGANVLTF,TGTGCCAGCAGTTACCCTCAGGGGGCGCGAGGTCCTGGGGCCAACGTCCTGACTTTC
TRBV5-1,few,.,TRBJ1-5,CASSLGEAPYNQPQHF,TGCGCCAGCAGCTTGGGGGAGGCCCCCTACAATCAGCCCCAGCATTTT
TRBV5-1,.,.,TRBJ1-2,CASSLDAYGYTF,TGTGCCAGCAGCTTGGATGCCTATGGCTACACCTTC
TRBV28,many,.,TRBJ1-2,CASGLTTGRNYGYTF,TGTGCCAGCGGCCTGACGACTGGTCGGAACTATGGCTACACCTTC
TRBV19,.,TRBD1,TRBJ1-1,CASSMSGTGNTEAFF,TGTGCCAGTAGTATGTCGGGGACAGGGAACACTGAAGCTTTCTTT
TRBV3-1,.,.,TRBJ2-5,CASSQGKDLQETQYF,TGTGCCAGCAGCCAGGGGAAGGACCTACAAGAGACCCAGTACTTC
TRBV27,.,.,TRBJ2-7,CASSFLGPTYEQYF,TGTGCCAGCAGTTTTCTCGGACCCACCTACGAGCAGTACTTC
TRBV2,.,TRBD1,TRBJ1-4,CASSVRDRVEKLFF,TGTGCCAGCAGTGTCCGGGACAGGGTGGAAAAACTGTTTTTT
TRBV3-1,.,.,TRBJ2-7,CASSRYREYEQYF,TGTGCCAGCAGCAGATACAGGGAGTACGAGCAGTACTTC
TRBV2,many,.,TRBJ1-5,CASREGRGGNQPQHF,TGTGCCAGCCGTGAGGGGAGGGGAGGCAATCAGCCCCAGCATTTT
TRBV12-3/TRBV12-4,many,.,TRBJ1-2,CASSPAGGNYGYTF,TGTGCCAGCAGCCCAGCAGGCGGAAACTATGGCTACACCTTC
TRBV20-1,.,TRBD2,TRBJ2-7,CSAKLRLAGGYEQYF,TGCAGTGCAAAGCTCCGACTAGCGGGAGGATACGAGCAGTACTTC
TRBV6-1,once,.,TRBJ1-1,CASSALRGSGPNSKNTEAFF,TGTGCCAGCAGTGCATTACGGGGGTCAGGACCTAATTCCAAGAACACTGAAGCTTTCTTT